This T cell receptor beta chain is from a study of type 1 regulatory T cells. Whole-study context: An in vitro protocol generated T-allo10, a Tr1-enriched, alloantigen-specific CD4 T cell product. Notes on the study in general: Compared with non-Tr1 cells, Tr1 cells showed a narrower TCR repertoire.

This clonotype was counted ten times or more. Antigen: not known. TCRdb reanalysed the reads using MiXCR and keeps one entry per CDR3 protein. This sample yields about 42,000 distinct CDR3 sequences, of which 10% to 15% are seen a single time; 8% to 8.5% belongs to the top ten. The germline CDR1 and CDR2 sequences are SNHLY and FYNNEI. J lost 5 bases, V lost 11 bases, and 8 bases had no gene match. CDR3 length equals 12 residues. The sample consisted of cultured non-Tr1 T cells, either the whole culture or a sorted T cell fraction (not recorded which). The TCR originated in a human donor in good health. The J gene is TRBJ2-5, the V gene TRBV2; the match to TRBD1 covers 7 bases. CDR3 nucleotides: TGTGCCGGCGGACAGGCCTGGGAGACCCAGTACTTC. Protein sequence: CAGGQAWETQYF.